These 12 T cell receptor beta chains share one sample of origin, sequenced in a study of OX40 agonist ivuxolimab in advanced cancers. Some clones are missing from TCRdb's copy, which holds only in-frame ones; the method was immunoSEQ multiplex PCR. Here the sample spans 30,000 to 40,000 clones, approximately 80% being singletons. The source was CD4+ or CD8+ T cells sorted from blood, collected in a trial of the OX40 agonist ivuxolimab. The receptors were gathered from an adult with an advanced solid tumor such as melanoma, head and neck, liver or kidney cancer.

This sequence joins TRBV7-2 and TRBJ2-7, with D perhaps matching TRBD2 (6 bases). V was clipped by 4 bases and J by 0 bases, with 13 bases between them. Germline CDR1 and CDR2: SGHTA and FQGNSA. The CDR3 consists of 15 residues. This CDR3 reads CASSSLASSSYEQYF. The CDR3 DNA reads TGTGCCAGCAGCTCACTAGCATCAAGCTCCTACGAGCAGTACTTC. The complete variable domain, with remaining parts taken from reference TRBV7-2 and TRBJ2-7, reads GAGVSQSPSNKVTEKGKDVELRCDPISGHTALYWYRQSLGQGLEFLIYFQGNSAPDKSGLPSDRFSAERTGGSVSTLTIQRTQQEDSAVYLCASSSLASSSYEQYFGPGTRLTVT.

This sequence joins TRBV4-1 and TRBJ1-5; no firm D call. CDR1 and CDR2 (germline): MGHRA, YSYEKL. Trimming pared 0 bases from V and 2 bases from J, leaving 11 bases between. CDR3 length: 16 residues. The CDR3 nucleotides are TGCGCCAGCAGCCAAGAAGCCCGATTGGGCAATCAGCCCCAGCATTTT. Encoded protein: CASSQEARLGNQPQHF.

The table lists this clone with a few counts. The rearrangement uses TRBV25-1 and TRBJ1-1, with 7 bases lining up with TRBD1. Germline values: CDR1 MGHDK, CDR2 SYGVNS. The CDR3 has 15 amino acids. After removal of 4 bases from V and 1 base from J, the junction contained 6 bases not matched to a gene. Written as DNA, the CDR3 is TGTGCCAGCAGTGGAAGGGGACAGAAGAACACTGAAGCTTTCTTT. As protein: CASSGRGQKNTEAFF.

This clone was recorded only once. This chain links TRBV27 with TRBJ2-7; no definite D call. The CDR3 runs to 14 residues. Germline CDR1 reads MNHEY; CDR2 reads SMNVEV (reference sequence). The germline V and J ends were trimmed by 6 bases and 3 bases, with 15 bases remaining between them. The CDR3 sequence: CASSLKPRYYEQYF. The CDR3 DNA is TGTGCCAGCAGCCTAAAGCCCAGGTACTACGAGCAGTACTTC.

This rearrangement joins TRBV4-2 to TRBJ1-4, with D possibly TRBD1 on 5 matching bases. The CDR3 runs to 16 residues. Germline CDR1 LGHNA, CDR2 YNFKEQ. V lost 0 bases and J 1 base, leaving 9 bases between the germline ends. CDR3 nucleotide sequence: TGTGCCAGCAGCCAAGATAAGGGGAAAACTAATGAAAAACTGTTTTTT. This sequence encodes CASSQDKGKTNEKLFF.

The chain couples TRBV20-1 to TRBJ1-1; D is undetermined. The CDR3 spans 11 residues. Germline lookup yields CDR1 DFQATT and CDR2 SNEGSKA (reference sequence). Deletions cut 6 bases from V and 2 bases from J, with 7 bases between. The CDR3 DNA reads as TGCAGTGCCCAGGACAACACTGAAGCTTTCTTT. Amino acid sequence: CSAQDNTEAFF.

The chain is built from TRBV19 and TRBJ1-1, with D hard to call. The germline CDR1 and CDR2 sequences are LNHDA and SQIVND (reference sequence). This CDR3 is built from 15 residues. V lost 6 bases and J lost 1, with 15 bases in between. DNA for the CDR3: TGTGCCAGTAGCACCGGCTGGATTGCGAACACTGAAGCTTTCTTT. This codes for CASSTGWIANTEAFF.

V and J are TRBV6-1 and TRBJ2-2; 10 nucleotides align to TRBD1. Germline V gene data show CDR1 as MNHNS and CDR2 as SASEGT. The CDR3 extends over 14 amino acids. V shed 6 bases, J shed 7 bases, and the junction held 5 bases outside the gene matches. The CDR3 loop is CASRGTGAGGELFF. The DNA for the CDR3 is TGTGCCAGCAGGGGGACAGGGGCTGGCGGGGAGCTGTTTTTT.

The chain employs TRBV5-1 and TRBJ1-1; D unclear. This CDR3 region has 15 residues. In germline, CDR1 is SGHRS, CDR2 YFSETQ. V lost 0 bases to trimming and J lost 2 bases, with 11 bases between them. CDR3 bases: TGCGCCAGCAGCTTGGACGCGGGGATTAACACTGAAGCTTTCTTT. Encoded protein: CASSLDAGINTEAFF. The full variable domain, rest sourced from reference TRBV5-1 and TRBJ1-1, is KAGVTQTPRYLIKTRGQQVTLSCSPISGHRSVSWYQQTPGQGLQFLFEYFSETQRNKGNFPGRFSGRQFSNSRSEMNVSTLELGDSALYLCASSLDAGINTEAFFGQGTRLTVV.

V and J are TRBV9 and TRBJ1-2, with D possibly being TRBD1 (5 bases). The CDR3 covers 13 residues. V was trimmed by 5 bases and J by 8 bases, leaving 16 bases between them. From germline, CDR1 is SGDLS and CDR2 YYNGEE. CDR3 DNA: TGTGCCAGCAGTGGGACGGGCTATTTAGGCTACACCTTC. It translates to CASSGTGYLGYTF.

This clone was detected a few times. The V gene is TRBV7-8, the J gene TRBJ2-5, with D possibly TRBD2 on 6 matching bases. The CDR3 is 16 residues long. Germline V gene data show CDR1 as SGHVS and CDR2 as FQNEAQ. V lost 5 bases and J lost 7, with 23 bases in between. The CDR3 nucleotides are TGTGCCAGCAGCCATAACAGGATTGGCGGGACCAGGACCCAGTACTTC. Amino acids: CASSHNRIGGTRTQYF.

This clone was counted once. The chain uses TRBV7-8 and TRBJ2-7; the D gene is possibly TRBD2 (6 bases). The CDR3 runs to 14 residues. Germline CDR1 is SGHVS and CDR2 is FQNEAQ. With 5 bases removed from V and 4 bases from J, the gap between germline ends came to 15 bases. CDR3 sequence: CASSLSGTGYEQYF. DNA of the CDR3: TGTGCCAGCAGCCTCTCTGGGACTGGATACGAGCAGTACTTC.